The following is a T cell receptor beta chain sequence with its context. The data belong to a study of blood T cell repertoires in COVID-19. Study-level background: The United States, Italy and Spain provided the acute and convalescent COVID-19 samples.

This table comes from immunoSEQ multiplex PCR, and its TCRdb copy is limited to in-frame clones, with some not included. The sample holds about 160,000 clones, 80% to 90% seen once. The germline V gene encodes CDR1 LGHNA and CDR2 YSLEER. J lost 5 bases, V lost 1 base, and 4 bases had no gene match. This CDR3 is built from 14 residues. This clonotype was sampled from a man aged 35 to 55 who had recovered from COVID-19. The chain employs TRBV4-3 and TRBJ1-2; TRBD1 matches at 7 bases. The sample taken for sequencing was peripheral blood. In DNA, the CDR3 is TGCGCCAGCAGCCAAGCCAGGGGGGATTATGGCTACACCTTC. Translating it yields CASSQARGDYGYTF.